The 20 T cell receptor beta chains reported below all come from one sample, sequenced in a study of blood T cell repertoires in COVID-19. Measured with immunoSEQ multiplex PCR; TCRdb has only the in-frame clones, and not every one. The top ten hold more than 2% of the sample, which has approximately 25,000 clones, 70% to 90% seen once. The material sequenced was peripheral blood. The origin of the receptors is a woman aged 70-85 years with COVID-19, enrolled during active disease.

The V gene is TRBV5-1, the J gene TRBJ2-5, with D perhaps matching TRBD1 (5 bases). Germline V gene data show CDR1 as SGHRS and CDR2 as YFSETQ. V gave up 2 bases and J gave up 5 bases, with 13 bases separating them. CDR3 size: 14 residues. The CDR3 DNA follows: TGCGCCAGCAGCTTTAGTCAGGGCGTCGAGACCCAGTACTTC. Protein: CASSFSQGVETQYF.

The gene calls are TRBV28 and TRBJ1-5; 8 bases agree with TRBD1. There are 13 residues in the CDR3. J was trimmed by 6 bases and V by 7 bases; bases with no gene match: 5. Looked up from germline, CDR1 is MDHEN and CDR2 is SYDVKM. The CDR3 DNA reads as TGTGCCAGCATAACAGGGGGAGCTCAGCCCCAGCATTTT. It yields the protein CASITGGAQPQHF.

As DNA, the CDR3 is TGTGCCAGCAGCCCTAGCGGGAGTACTGGGGCCAACGTCCTGACTTTC. This translates into CASSPSGSTGANVLTF. The chain has TRBV3-1 (or the pseudogene TRBV3-2) and TRBJ2-6; 10 bases are a match to TRBD2. Unmatched junction bases numbered 2, after V lost 4 bases and J lost 2 bases. The CDR3 is 16 amino acids. The germline CDR1 and CDR2 sequences are LGHDT and YNNKEL (reference sequence).

CDR3 protein: CASHSNIWDREEKLFF. The DNA for the CDR3 is TGTGCCAGTCATAGTAATATTTGGGACAGGGAGGAAAAACTGTTTTTT. This rearrangement joins TRBV19 to TRBJ1-4; TRBD1 matches 9 bases. Germline values: CDR1 LNHDA, CDR2 SQIVND (reference sequence). This CDR3 contains 16 residues. V dropped 8 bases and J dropped 8; count of bases not matched to a gene: 15.

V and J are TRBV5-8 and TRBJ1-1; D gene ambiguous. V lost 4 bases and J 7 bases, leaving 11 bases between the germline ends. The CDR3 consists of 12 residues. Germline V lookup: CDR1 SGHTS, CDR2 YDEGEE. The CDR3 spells CASSTRPIEAFF. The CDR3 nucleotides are TGTGCCAGCAGCACCCGCCCTATTGAAGCTTTCTTT.

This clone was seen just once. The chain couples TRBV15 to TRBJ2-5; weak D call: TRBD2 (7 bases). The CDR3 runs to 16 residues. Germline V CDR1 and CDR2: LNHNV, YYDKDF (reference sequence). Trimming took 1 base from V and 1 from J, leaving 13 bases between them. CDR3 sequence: CATSRAWGGPQETQYF. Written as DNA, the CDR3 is TGTGCCACCAGCAGAGCATGGGGGGGCCCCCAAGAGACCCAGTACTTC.

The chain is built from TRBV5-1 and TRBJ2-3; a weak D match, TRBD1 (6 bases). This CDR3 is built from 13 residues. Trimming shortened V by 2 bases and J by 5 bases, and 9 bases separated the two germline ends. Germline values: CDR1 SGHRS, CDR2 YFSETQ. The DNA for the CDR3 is TGCGCCAGCAGCTTCGACAGGATAGATACGCAGTATTTT. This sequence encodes CASSFDRIDTQYF.

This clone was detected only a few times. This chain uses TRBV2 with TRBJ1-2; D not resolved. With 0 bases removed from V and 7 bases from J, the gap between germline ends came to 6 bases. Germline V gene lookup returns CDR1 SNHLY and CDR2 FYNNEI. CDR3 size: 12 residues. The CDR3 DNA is TGTGCCAGCAGTGAAGCGGCTTTTGGCTACACCTTC. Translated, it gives CASSEAAFGYTF. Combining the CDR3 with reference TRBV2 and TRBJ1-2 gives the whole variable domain EPEVTQTPSHQVTQMGQEVILRCVPISNHLYFYWYRQILGQKVEFLVSFYNNEISEKSEIFDDQFSVERPDGSNFTLKIRSTKLEDSAMYFCASSEAAFGYTFGSGTRLTVV.

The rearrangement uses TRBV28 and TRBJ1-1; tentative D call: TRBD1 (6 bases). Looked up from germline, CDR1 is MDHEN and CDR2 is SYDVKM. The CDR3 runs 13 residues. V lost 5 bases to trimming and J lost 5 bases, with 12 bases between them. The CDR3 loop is CASSPGHETEAFF. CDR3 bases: TGTGCCAGCAGTCCGGGACACGAGACTGAAGCTTTCTTT.

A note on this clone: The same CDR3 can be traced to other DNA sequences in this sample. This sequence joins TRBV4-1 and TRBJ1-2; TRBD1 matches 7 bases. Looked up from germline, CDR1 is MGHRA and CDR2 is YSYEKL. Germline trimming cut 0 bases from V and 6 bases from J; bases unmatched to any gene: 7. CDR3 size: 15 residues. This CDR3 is CASSQERTGPHGYTF. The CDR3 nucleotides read TGCGCCAGCAGCCAAGAACGGACAGGTCCCCATGGCTACACCTTC.

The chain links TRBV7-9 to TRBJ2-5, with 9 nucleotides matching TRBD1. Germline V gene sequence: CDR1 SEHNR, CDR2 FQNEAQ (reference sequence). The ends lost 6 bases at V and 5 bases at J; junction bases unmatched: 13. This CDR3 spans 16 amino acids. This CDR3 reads CASRISGTGKGETQYF. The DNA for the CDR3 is TGTGCCAGCAGGATATCCGGGACAGGGAAAGGGGAGACCCAGTACTTC.

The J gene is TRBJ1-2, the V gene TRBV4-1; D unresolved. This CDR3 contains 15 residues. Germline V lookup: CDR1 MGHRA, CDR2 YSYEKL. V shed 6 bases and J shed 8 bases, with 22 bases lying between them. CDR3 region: CASRLGRLDPGGYTF. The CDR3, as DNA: TGCGCCAGCAGGTTAGGCAGGTTGGACCCGGGGGGCTACACCTTC.

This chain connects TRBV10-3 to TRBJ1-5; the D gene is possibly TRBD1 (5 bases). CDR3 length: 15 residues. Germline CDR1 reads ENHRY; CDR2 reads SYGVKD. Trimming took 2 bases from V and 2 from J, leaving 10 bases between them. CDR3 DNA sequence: TGTGCCATCAGTGAGCCAGGGAGGGGCAATCAGCCCCAGCATTTT. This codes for CAISEPGRGNQPQHF.

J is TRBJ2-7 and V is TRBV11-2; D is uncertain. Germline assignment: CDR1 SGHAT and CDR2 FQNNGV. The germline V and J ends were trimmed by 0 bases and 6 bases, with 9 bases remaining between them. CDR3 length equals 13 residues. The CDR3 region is CASSLDPRSEQYF. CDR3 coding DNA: TGTGCCAGCAGCTTAGACCCTCGTTCCGAGCAGTACTTC.

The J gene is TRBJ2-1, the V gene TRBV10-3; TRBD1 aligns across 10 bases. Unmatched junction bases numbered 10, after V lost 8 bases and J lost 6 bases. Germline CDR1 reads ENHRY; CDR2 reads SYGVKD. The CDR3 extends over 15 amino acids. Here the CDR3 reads CAIGGRQGASNEQFF. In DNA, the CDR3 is TGTGCCATCGGGGGGAGACAGGGGGCGTCCAATGAGCAGTTCTTC.

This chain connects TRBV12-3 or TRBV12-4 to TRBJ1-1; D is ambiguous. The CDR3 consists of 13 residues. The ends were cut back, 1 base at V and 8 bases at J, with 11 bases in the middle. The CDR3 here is CASSLGPSLEAFF. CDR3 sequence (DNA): TGTGCCAGCAGTTTAGGTCCGTCACTGGAAGCTTTCTTT.

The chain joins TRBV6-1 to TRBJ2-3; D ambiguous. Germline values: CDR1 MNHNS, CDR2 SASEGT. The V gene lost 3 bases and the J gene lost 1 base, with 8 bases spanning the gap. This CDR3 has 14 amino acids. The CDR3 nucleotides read TGTGCCAGCAGTGAGGTACGGGGCACAGATACGCAGTATTTT. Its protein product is CASSEVRGTDTQYF.

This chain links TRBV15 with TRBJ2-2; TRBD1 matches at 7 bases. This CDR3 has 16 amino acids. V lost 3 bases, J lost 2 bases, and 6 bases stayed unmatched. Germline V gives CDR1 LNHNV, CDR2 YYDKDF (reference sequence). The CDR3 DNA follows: TGTGCCACCAGCAGGCCCGGGACAGAAAACACCGGGGAGCTGTTTTTT. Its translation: CATSRPGTENTGELFF.

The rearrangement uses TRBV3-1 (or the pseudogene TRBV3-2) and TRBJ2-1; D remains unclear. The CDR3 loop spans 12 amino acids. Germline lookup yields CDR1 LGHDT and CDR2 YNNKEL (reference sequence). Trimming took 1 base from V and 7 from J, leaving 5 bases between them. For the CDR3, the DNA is TGTGCCAGCAGCCAAGTTTCGAATGAGCAGTTCTTC. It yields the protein CASSQVSNEQFF.

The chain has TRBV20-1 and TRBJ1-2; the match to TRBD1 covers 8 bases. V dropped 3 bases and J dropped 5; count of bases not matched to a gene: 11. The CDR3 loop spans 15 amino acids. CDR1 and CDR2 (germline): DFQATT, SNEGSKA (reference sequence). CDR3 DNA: TGCAGTGCTAGTGGCGCGACAGGGGACCTATATGGCTACACCTTC. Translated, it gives CSASGATGDLYGYTF.